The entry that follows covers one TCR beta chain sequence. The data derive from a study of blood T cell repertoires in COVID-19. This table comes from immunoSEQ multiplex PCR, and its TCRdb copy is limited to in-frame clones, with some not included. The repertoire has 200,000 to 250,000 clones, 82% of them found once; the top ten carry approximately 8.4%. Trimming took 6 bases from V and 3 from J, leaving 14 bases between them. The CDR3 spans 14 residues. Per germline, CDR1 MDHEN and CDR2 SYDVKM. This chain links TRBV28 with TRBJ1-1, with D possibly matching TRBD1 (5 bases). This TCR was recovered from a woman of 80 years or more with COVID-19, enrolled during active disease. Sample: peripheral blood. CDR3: CASSHPRQHTEAFF. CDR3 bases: TGTGCCAGCAGCCACCCGAGACAGCACACTGAAGCTTTCTTT.